These T cell receptor beta chains were read from a single sample in a study of blood T cell repertoires in COVID-19. TCRdb's copy holds only in-frame clones and misses some; the assay was immunoSEQ multiplex PCR. The data show 46,000 or so clones, with around nine tenths seen just once and 15% to 20% held by the top ten. Material for sequencing was peripheral blood. These receptors came from a man aged 65 to 85 with active COVID-19. The CDR3 runs from the conserved cysteine through the conserved F or W. The order of the fields is D gene, J gene, clone size, V gene, CDR3 DNA, CDR3 protein. D genes are given only for firm matches. Some rows have no size entry. The others give once, few or many, or a class for an expanded clone.

D: .; J: TRBJ1-6; size: few; V: TRBV6-5; DNA: TGTGCCAGCTCCCGGGTGAATTCACCCCTCCACTTT; CDR3: CASSRVNSPLHF
D: .; J: TRBJ2-5; size: .; V: TRBV6-5; DNA: TGTGCCAGCAGTTACTCCCTAGCTAGACTCAAAGAGACCCAGTACTTC; CDR3: CASSYSLARLKETQYF
D: .; J: TRBJ2-2; size: .; V: TRBV15; DNA: TGTGCCACCAGCAGAGAAGGGGTCCTCATAAACACCGGGGAGCTGTTTTTT; CDR3: CATSREGVLINTGELFF
D: .; J: TRBJ1-4; size: .; V: TRBV11-2; DNA: TGTGCCAGCAGCTTAATGGGTCGGGGAGCTAATGAAAAACTGTTTTTT; CDR3: CASSLMGRGANEKLFF
D: .; J: TRBJ1-2; size: once; V: TRBV5-1; DNA: TGCGCCAGCAGCTTGGCCGGGGGGAGAGGCTATGGCTACACCTTC; CDR3: CASSLAGGRGYGYTF
D: .; J: TRBJ2-2; size: .; V: TRBV6-5; DNA: TGTGCCAGCAGAATGGGACAGAACACCGGGGAGCTGTTTTTT; CDR3: CASRMGQNTGELFF
D: TRBD2; J: TRBJ2-7; size: .; V: TRBV9; DNA: TGTGCCAGCAGCGTAGCTGAGACTAGCGGGAGGGCGTCCTACGAGCAGTACTTC; CDR3: CASSVAETSGRASYEQYF
D: TRBD1; J: TRBJ2-7; size: .; V: TRBV5-5; DNA: TGTGCCAGCAGCGCCGGGACAGGGGGCGCTTCCCCCTACGAGCAGTACTTC; CDR3: CASSAGTGGASPYEQYF
D: TRBD1; J: TRBJ1-2; size: .; V: TRBV5-1; DNA: TGCGCCAGCAGTTCCGGGACAGGGCAAGGCTACACCTTC; CDR3: CASSSGTGQGYTF
D: .; J: TRBJ2-3; size: .; V: TRBV15; DNA: TGTGCCACCAGCGTAAGACTTAGCACAGATACGCAGTATTTT; CDR3: CATSVRLSTDTQYF
D: TRBD2; J: TRBJ2-2; size: .; V: TRBV6-2/TRBV6-3; DNA: TGTGCCAGCAGTTTCTTAGCGGGAGGGCCGTATAAGTGGAACACCGGGGAGCTGTTTTTT; CDR3: CASSFLAGGPYKWNTGELFF
D: TRBD1; J: TRBJ2-3; size: .; V: TRBV7-9; DNA: TGTGCCAGCAGCCCCACTTCCGGGACAGGCACAGATACGCAGTATTTT; CDR3: CASSPTSGTGTDTQYF
D: .; J: TRBJ2-7; size: .; V: TRBV5-1; DNA: TGCGCCAGCAGCCTCTGGGACATTCGGGGCGAGCAGTACTTC; CDR3: CASSLWDIRGEQYF
D: .; J: TRBJ2-3; size: .; V: TRBV7-2; DNA: TGTGCCAGCAGCTTACATCGGAGCGGCACAGATACGCAGTATTTT; CDR3: CASSLHRSGTDTQYF
D: .; J: TRBJ1-2; size: .; V: TRBV29-1; DNA: TGCAGCGTTGAAAAAATCTCGGACTATGGCTACACCTTC; CDR3: CSVEKISDYGYTF
D: .; J: TRBJ1-3; size: once; V: TRBV6-5; DNA: TGTGCCAGCAGTTACGGAACGGGAGCAGGAAACACCATATATTTT; CDR3: CASSYGTGAGNTIYF
D: .; J: TRBJ2-2; size: .; V: TRBV9; DNA: TGTGCCAGCAGCGTAGGGGCGGGGAGCGGGGAGCTGTTTTTT; CDR3: CASSVGAGSGELFF
D: .; J: TRBJ2-7; size: .; V: TRBV5-1; DNA: TGCGCCAGCAGCTTGATGCGAGGGAGGGGGGCCTCCTACGAGCAGTACTTC; CDR3: CASSLMRGRGASYEQYF
D: TRBD1; J: TRBJ1-2; size: .; V: TRBV5-1; DNA: TGCGCCAGCAGCTTGGACAGGGGAGGAGTGCGGGGCTACACCTTC; CDR3: CASSLDRGGVRGYTF
D: .; J: TRBJ2-1; size: .; V: TRBV20-1; DNA: TGCAGTGCTAGATCGTGGACAGAGCAGTTCTTC; CDR3: CSARSWTEQFF
D: TRBD1; J: TRBJ2-3; size: .; V: TRBV5-1; DNA: TGCGCCAGCAGCAGATGGGACAGACGCACAGATACGCAGTATTTT; CDR3: CASSRWDRRTDTQYF
D: TRBD1; J: TRBJ1-1; size: .; V: TRBV19; DNA: TGTGCCAGATCACGGACAGGTTGGGACACTGAAGCTTTCTTT; CDR3: CARSRTGWDTEAFF
D: .; J: TRBJ2-5; size: .; V: TRBV2; DNA: TGTGCCAGCAGCCAAGACAGGTCGCGGTTTGAGACCCAGTACTTC; CDR3: CASSQDRSRFETQYF
D: TRBD1; J: TRBJ1-5; size: .; V: TRBV11-2; DNA: TGTGCCAGCAGCTTAAGGACAGGGGTTGGTCAGCCCCAGCATTTT; CDR3: CASSLRTGVGQPQHF
D: TRBD2; J: TRBJ2-2; size: .; V: TRBV4-1; DNA: TGCGCCAGCGGGAACCCCGTGACTAGCGGGAGCGCTAGGGGAACCGGGGAGCTGTTTTTT; CDR3: CASGNPVTSGSARGTGELFF
D: TRBD2; J: TRBJ2-5; size: .; V: TRBV7-2; DNA: TGTGCCAGCAGCTCACCGGGACTAGCGGGAGGGGGGGTCCAAGAGACCCAGTACTTC; CDR3: CASSSPGLAGGGVQETQYF
D: TRBD2; J: TRBJ2-3; size: .; V: TRBV14; DNA: TGTGCCAGCAGCCCGAGGGTGGGACTAGGCACAGATACGCAGTATTTT; CDR3: CASSPRVGLGTDTQYF
D: .; J: TRBJ1-3; size: .; V: TRBV28; DNA: TGTGCCAGCAGTGATCACAGGAGCTCTGGAAACACCATATATTTT; CDR3: CASSDHRSSGNTIYF